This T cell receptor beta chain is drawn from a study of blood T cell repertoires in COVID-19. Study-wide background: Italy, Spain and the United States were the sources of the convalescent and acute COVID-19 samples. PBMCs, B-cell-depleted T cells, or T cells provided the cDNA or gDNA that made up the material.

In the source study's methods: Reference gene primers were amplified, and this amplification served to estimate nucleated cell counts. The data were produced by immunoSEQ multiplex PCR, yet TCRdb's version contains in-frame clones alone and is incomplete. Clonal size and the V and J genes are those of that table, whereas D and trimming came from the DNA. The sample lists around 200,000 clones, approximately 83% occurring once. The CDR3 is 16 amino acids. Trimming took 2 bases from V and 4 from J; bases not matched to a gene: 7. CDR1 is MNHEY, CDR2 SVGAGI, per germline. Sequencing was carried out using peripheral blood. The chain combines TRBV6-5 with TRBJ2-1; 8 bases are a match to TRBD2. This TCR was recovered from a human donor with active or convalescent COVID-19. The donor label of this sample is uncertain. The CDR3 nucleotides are TGTGCCAGCAGTTACGGAGCGGGAGCTTTATACAATGAGCAGTTCTTC. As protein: CASSYGAGALYNEQFF.